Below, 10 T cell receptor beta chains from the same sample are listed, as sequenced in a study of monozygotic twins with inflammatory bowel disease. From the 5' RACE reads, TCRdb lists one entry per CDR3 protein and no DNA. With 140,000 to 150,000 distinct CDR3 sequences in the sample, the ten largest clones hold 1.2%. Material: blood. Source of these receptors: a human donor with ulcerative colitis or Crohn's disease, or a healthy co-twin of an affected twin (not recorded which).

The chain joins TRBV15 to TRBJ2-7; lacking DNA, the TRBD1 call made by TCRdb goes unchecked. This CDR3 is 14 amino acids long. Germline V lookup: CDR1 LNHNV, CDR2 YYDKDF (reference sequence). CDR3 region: CATSKDRAPYEQYF.

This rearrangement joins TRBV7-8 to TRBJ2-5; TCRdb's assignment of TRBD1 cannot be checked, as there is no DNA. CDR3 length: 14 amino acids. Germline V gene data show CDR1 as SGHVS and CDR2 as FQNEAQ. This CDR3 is CASSTEGGQETQYF.

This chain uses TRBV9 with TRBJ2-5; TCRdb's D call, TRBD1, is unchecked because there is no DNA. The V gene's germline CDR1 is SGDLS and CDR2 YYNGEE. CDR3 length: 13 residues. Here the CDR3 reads CASGRAAQETQYF.

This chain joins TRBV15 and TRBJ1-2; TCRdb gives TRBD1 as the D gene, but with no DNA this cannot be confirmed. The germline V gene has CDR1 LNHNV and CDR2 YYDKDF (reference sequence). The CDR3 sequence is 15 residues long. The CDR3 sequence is CATRGLSGVLYGYTF. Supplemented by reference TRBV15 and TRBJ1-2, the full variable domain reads DAMVIQNPRYQVTQFGKPVTLSCSQTLNHNVMYWYQQKSSQAPKLLFHYYDKDFNNEADTPDNFQSRRPNTSFCFLDIRSPGLGDTAMYLCATRGLSGVLYGYTFGSGTRLTVV.

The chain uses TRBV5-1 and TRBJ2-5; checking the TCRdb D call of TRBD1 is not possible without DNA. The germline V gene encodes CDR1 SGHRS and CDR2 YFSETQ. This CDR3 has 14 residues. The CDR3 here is CASSPGGQLETQYF.

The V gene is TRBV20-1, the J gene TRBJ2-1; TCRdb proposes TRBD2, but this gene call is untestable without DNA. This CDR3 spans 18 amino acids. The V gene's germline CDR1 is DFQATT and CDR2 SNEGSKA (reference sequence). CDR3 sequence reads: CSARASGGLADLYNEQFF.

CDR3 region: CASTRTRLGTGELFF. The chain combines TRBV19 with TRBJ2-2; there is no DNA to check the TCRdb D call of TRBD2. The CDR3 has 15 amino acids. The germline V gene has CDR1 LNHDA and CDR2 SQIVND (reference sequence).

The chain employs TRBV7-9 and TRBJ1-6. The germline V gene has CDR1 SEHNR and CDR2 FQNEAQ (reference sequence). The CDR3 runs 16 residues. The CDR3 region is CASSLALGIQRSPLHF.

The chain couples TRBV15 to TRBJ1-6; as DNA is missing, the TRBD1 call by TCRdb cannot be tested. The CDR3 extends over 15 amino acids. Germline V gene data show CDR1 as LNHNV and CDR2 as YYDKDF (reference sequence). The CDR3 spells CATSRLGQGSSPLHF.

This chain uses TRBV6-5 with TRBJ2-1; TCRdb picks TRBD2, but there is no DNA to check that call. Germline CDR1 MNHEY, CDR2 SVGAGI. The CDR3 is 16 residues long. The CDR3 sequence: CASSFGTSGRQNEQFF.